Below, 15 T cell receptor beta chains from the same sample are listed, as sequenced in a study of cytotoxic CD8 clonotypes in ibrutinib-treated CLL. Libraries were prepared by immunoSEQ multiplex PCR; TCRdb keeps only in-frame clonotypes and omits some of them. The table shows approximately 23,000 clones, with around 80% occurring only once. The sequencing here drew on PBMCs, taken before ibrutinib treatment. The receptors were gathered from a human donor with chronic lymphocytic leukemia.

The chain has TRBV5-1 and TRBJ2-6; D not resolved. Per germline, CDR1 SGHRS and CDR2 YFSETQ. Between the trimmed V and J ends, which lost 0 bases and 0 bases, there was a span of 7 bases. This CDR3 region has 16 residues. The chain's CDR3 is CASSLGEHSGANVLTF. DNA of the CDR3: TGCGCCAGCAGCTTGGGAGAGCACTCTGGGGCCAACGTCCTGACTTTC.

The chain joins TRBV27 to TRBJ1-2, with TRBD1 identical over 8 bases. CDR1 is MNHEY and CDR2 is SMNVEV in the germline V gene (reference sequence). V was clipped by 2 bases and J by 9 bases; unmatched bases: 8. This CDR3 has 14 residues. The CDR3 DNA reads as TGTGCCAGCAGTTTACAAGGGCAGGGGGCCCGCTACACCTTC. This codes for CASSLQGQGARYTF.

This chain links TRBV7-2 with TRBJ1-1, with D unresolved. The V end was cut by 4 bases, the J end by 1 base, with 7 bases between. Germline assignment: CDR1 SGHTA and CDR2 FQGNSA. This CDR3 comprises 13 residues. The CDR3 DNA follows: TGTGCCAGCAGCTCCACACCGAACACTGAAGCTTTCTTT. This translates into CASSSTPNTEAFF. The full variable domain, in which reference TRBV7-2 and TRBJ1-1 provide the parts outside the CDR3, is GAGVSQSPSNKVTEKGKDVELRCDPISGHTALYWYRQSLGQGLEFLIYFQGNSAPDKSGLPSDRFSAERTGGSVSTLTIQRTQQEDSAVYLCASSSTPNTEAFFGQGTRLTVV.

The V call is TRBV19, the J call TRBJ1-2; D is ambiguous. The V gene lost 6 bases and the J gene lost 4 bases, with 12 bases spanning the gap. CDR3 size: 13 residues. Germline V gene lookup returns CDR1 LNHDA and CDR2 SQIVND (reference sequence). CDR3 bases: TGTGCCAGTAGCTGGACGGCGTCCTATGGCTACACCTTC. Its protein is CASSWTASYGYTF.

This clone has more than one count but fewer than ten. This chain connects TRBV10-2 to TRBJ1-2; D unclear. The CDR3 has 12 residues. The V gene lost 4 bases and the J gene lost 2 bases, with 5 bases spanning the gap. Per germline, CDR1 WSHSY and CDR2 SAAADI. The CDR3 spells CASSGGNYGYTF. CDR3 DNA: TGCGCCAGCAGTGGGGGAAACTATGGCTACACCTTC.

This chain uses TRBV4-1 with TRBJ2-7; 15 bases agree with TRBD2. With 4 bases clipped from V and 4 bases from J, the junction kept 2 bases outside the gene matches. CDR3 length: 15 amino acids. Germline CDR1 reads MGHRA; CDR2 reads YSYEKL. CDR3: CASSPGLAGGYEQYF. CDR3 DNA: TGCGCCAGCAGCCCGGGACTAGCGGGAGGTTACGAGCAGTACTTC.

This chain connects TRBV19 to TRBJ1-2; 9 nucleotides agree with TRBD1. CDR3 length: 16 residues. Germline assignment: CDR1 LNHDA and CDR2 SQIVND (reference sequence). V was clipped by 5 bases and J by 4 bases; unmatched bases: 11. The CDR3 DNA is TGTGCCAGTAGTCCGCAGGGCGGGACAGGGACCTATGGCTACACCTTC. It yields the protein CASSPQGGTGTYGYTF.

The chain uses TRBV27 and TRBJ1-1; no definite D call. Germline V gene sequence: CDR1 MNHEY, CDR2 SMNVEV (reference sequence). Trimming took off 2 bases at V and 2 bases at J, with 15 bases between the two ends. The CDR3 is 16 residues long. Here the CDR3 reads CASSLKGRLINTEAFF. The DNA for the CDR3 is TGTGCCAGCAGTTTAAAAGGTAGACTGATTAACACTGAAGCTTTCTTT.

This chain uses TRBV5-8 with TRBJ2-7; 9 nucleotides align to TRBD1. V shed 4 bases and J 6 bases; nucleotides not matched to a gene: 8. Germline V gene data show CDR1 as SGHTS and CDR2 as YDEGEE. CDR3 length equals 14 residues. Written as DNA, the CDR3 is TGTGCCAGCAGCATCTCGGGGACAGGGTTCGAGCAGTACTTC. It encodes CASSISGTGFEQYF.

The CDR3 DNA follows: TGCAGCGTCGCGACAGGGGGCAGGGGCAATCAGCCCCAGCATTTT. It translates to CSVATGGRGNQPQHF. The chain recombines TRBV29-1 with TRBJ1-5; 10 nucleotides agree with TRBD1. Germline assignment: CDR1 SQVTM and CDR2 ANQGSEA. The CDR3 loop spans 15 amino acids. The trim removed 6 bases at V and 2 bases at J, leaving 7 bases unmatched.

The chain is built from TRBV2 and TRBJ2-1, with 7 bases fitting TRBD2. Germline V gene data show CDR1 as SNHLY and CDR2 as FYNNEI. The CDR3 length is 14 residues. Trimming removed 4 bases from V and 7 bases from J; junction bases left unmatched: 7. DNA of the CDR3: TGTGCCAGCAGTGCGACTAGCTTTCGGAATGAGCAGTTCTTC. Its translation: CASSATSFRNEQFF.

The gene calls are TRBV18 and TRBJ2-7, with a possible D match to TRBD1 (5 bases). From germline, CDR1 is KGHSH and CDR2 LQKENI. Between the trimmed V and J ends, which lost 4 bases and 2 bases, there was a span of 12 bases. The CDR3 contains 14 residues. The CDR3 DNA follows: TGTGCCAGCTCACTAGGGGTGAGAACCTACGAGCAGTACTTC. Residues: CASSLGVRTYEQYF.

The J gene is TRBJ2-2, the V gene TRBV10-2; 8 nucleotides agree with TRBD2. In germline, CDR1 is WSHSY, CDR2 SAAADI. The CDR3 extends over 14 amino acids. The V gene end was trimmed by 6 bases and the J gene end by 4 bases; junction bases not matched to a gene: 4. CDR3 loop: CASRTGLGTGELFF. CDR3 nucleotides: TGCGCCAGCAGGACGGGACTAGGCACCGGGGAGCTGTTTTTT.

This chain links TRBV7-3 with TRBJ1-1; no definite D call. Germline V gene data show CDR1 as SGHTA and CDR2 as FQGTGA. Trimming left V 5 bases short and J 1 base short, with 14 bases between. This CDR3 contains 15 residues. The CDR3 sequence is CASSPVETGNTEAFF. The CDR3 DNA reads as TGTGCCAGCAGCCCAGTAGAAACGGGGAACACTGAAGCTTTCTTT.

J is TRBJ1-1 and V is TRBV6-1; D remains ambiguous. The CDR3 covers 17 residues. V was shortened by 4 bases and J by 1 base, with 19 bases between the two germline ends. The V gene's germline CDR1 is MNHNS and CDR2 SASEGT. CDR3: CASSARLKTSGNTEAFF. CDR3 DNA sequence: TGTGCCAGCAGTGCAAGACTAAAAACGAGCGGGAACACTGAAGCTTTCTTT.